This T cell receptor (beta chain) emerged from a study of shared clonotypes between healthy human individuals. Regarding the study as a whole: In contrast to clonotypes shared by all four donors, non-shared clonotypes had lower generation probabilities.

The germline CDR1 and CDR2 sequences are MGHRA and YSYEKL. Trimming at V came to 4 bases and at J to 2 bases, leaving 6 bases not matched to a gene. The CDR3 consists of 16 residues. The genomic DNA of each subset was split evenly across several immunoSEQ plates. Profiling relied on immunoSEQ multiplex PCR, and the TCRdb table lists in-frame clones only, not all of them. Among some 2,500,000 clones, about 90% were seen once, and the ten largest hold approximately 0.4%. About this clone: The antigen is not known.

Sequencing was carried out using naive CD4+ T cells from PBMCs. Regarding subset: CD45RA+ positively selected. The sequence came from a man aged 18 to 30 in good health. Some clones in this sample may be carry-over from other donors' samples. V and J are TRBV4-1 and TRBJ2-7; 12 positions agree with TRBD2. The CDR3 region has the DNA TGCGCCAGCAGCCGAACACTAGCGGGAGGTACCTACGAGCAGTACTTC. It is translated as CASSRTLAGGTYEQYF.